The present T cell receptor (beta chain) was sequenced within a study of shared clonotypes between healthy human individuals. Produced via immunoSEQ multiplex PCR; TCRdb's table is partial and in-frame only. This sample carries hundreds of thousands of clones, approximately 96% of them seen once, and the ten largest clones take less than 0.12%. Losses at the gene ends were 6 bases for V and 10 bases for J; bases not matched to a gene: 12. The CDR3 has 16 residues. CDR1 is SEHNR and CDR2 is FQNEAQ in the germline V gene (reference sequence). The naive CD8 population came from CD45RO-negative cells selected for CCR7, without terminally differentiated effector memory CD45RA+ cells.

This receptor was obtained from a woman younger than 45 in good health. The sample consisted of naive CD8+ T cells sorted from blood. The V and J genes are TRBV7-9 and TRBJ2-1; 13 positions agree with TRBD2. The CDR3 region has the DNA TGTGCCAGCAGTCGGGACGGACTAGCGGGGGCCACGGAGCAGTTCTTC. The encoded protein is CASSRDGLAGATEQFF.